This T cell receptor (beta chain) comes out of a study of CD8 T cells in ankylosing spondylitis. Broader study findings: Significant enrichment of disease-linked clones was reportedly seen in matched ankylosing spondylitis synovial fluid.

CDR3 length: 13 residues. The germline V gene encodes CDR1 MNHEY and CDR2 SMNVEV (reference sequence). V was cut by 3 bases and J by 6 bases, with 9 bases left in between. This clonotype was found many times. As yet, its antigen is unknown. TCRdb itself ran the 5' RACE reads through MiXCR, one entry per CDR3 protein. The data contain hundreds of thousands of distinct CDR3 sequences, around 7.8% of them singletons. This sequence originates from a male donor with ankylosing spondylitis or in good health (not recorded which). Material: blood, either unsorted or a sorted T cell fraction (not recorded which). The chain links TRBV27 to TRBJ2-1; D unresolved. CDR3 loop: CASSFGKSNEQFF. Written as DNA, the CDR3 is TGTGCCAGCAGTTTCGGCAAGTCCAATGAGCAGTTCTTC.